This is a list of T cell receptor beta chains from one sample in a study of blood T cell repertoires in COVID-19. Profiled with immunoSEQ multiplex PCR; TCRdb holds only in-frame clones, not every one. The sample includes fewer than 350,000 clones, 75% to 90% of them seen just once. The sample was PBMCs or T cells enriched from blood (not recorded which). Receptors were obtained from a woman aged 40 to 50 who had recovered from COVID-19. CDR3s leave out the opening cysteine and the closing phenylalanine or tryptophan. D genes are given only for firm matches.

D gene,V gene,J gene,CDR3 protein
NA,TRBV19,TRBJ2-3,ASSLYVDTDTQY
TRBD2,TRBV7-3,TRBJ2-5,ASSLGAAGGETQY
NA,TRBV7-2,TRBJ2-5,ASSRRQQETQY
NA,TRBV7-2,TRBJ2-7,ASSLDPDSFYEQY
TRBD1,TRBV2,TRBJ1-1,ASSVGQGITEAF
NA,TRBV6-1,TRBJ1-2,ASSESVVGYT
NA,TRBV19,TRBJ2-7,ASSIEAEAYEQY
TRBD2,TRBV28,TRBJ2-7,ASRSSGGAYEQY
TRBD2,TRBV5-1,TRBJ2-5,ASSVGTSAGVETQY
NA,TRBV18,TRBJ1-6,ASSPIRGRSPLH
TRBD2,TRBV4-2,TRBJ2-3,ASSQEGLAGGMADTQY
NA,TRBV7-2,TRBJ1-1,ASSLATTNTEAF
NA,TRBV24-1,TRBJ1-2,ATSTSRGGYT
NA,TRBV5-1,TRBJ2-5,ASSSDKTQY
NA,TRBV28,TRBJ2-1,ATRFSGNNEQF
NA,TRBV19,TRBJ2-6,ASSLNPGANVLT
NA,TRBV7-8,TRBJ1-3,ASSLARGSSGNTIY
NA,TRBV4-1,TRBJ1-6,ASSQEGRGIQSPLH
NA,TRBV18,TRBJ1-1,ASSPRSGENTEAF
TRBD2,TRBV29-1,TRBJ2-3,SVVAGGVSTDTQY
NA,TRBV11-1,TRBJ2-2,ASTGTGELF
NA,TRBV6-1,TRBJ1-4,ASSEGSYAKSEKLF
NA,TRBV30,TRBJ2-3,AWSVHGGGTDTQY
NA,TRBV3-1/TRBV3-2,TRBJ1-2,ASSQERGRGYGYT
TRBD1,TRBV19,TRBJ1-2,ASSSPGTGAGGYGYT